The entry below gives a single TCR beta chain sequence along with its context. Its antigen is not identified. This CDR3 comprises 13 residues. The V and J ends lost 7 bases and 3 bases respectively, with 12 bases between them. It was with a sample-barcoded 5' primer and a J-beta primer mix that a second PCR of roughly 6 to 12 cycles was run. TCRdb redid the calling of the 5' RACE reads with MiXCR, one entry per CDR3 protein. The repertoire holds around 1,900,000 distinct CDR3 sequences, 30% to 40% seen once, with 23% in the top ten. These data originate in a study of blood T cells in healthy people across ages. Study-wide results and limits: PBMC samples, being unsorted, prevented any conclusive comparison of naive and antigen-experienced cells. Naive CD4+ cell counts and diversity both ran higher in long-lived than in aged donors.

Sequenced: blood. The sequence derives from a human donor in good health. The chain carries TRBV12-3 or TRBV12-4 and TRBJ1-1; the D gene is possibly TRBD1 (5 bases). This CDR3 reads CASTLEGHTEAFF. The CDR3, as DNA: TGTGCCAGCACCCTAGAGGGGCACACTGAAGCTTTCTTT.